A selection of T cell receptor beta chains follows, all from one sample in a study of T cells after yellow fever vaccination. TCRdb reprocessed the 5' RACE reads with MiXCR, giving one entry per CDR3 protein. The sample shows 40,000 to 50,000 distinct CDR3 sequences, around 6.4% of them seen only once. The sequencing used PBMCs, either bulk or a sorted T-cell subset (CD4+, CD8+, memory, or dextramer-sorted; not recorded which), collected 45 days after the yellow fever booster vaccination. All receptors derive from a man in his thirties or forties who received the YFV17D yellow fever vaccine. The CDR3 runs from the conserved cysteine through the conserved F or W. D genes are given only for firm matches. Clone size is given for some rows only: seen once, a few or many times, or a class if the clone is expanded.

d_call: .; j_call: TRBJ1-1; v_call: TRBV20-1; clone_size: many; cdr3_aa: CSAREFVVNTEAFF; cdr3_nt: TGCAGTGCTAGAGAGTTCGTGGTGAACACTGAAGCTTTCTTT
d_call: .; j_call: TRBJ1-3; v_call: TRBV7-2; clone_size: few; cdr3_aa: CASSSGNTIYF; cdr3_nt: TGTGCCAGCAGCTCCGGAAACACCATATATTTT
d_call: .; j_call: TRBJ1-5; v_call: TRBV5-6; clone_size: .; cdr3_aa: CASSRYSNQPQHF; cdr3_nt: TGTGCCAGCAGCCGGTATAGCAATCAGCCCCAGCATTTT
d_call: .; j_call: TRBJ2-1; v_call: TRBV24-1; clone_size: many; cdr3_aa: CATSDSGFYNEQFF; cdr3_nt: TGTGCCACCAGTGATTCCGGGTTCTACAATGAGCAGTTCTTC
d_call: .; j_call: TRBJ2-3; v_call: TRBV5-1; clone_size: many; cdr3_aa: CASSLAAPRGTDTQYF; cdr3_nt: TGCGCCAGCAGCTTGGCGGCGCCCCGTGGCACAGATACGCAGTATTTT
d_call: .; j_call: TRBJ1-5; v_call: TRBV6-1; clone_size: many; cdr3_aa: CASTLWGDGNQPQHF; cdr3_nt: TGTGCCAGCACTCTATGGGGAGACGGTAATCAGCCCCAGCATTTT
d_call: TRBD2; j_call: TRBJ2-3; v_call: TRBV7-2; clone_size: few; cdr3_aa: CASSLVSSGRTDTQYF; cdr3_nt: TGTGCCAGCAGCTTAGTGTCTAGCGGGAGAACAGATACGCAGTATTTT
d_call: .; j_call: TRBJ1-2; v_call: TRBV7-9; clone_size: .; cdr3_aa: CASSLWEIMGDGYTF; cdr3_nt: TGTGCCAGCAGCTTATGGGAGATCATGGGGGATGGCTACACCTTC
d_call: TRBD2; j_call: TRBJ2-1; v_call: TRBV20-1; clone_size: many; cdr3_aa: CSAGGSGYNEQFF; cdr3_nt: TGCAGTGCTGGCGGGAGTGGGTACAATGAGCAGTTCTTC
d_call: .; j_call: TRBJ2-1; v_call: TRBV7-9; clone_size: many; cdr3_aa: CASSLGQTLYNEQFF; cdr3_nt: TGTGCCAGCAGCCTCGGGCAAACCCTATACAATGAGCAGTTCTTC
d_call: TRBD1; j_call: TRBJ1-1; v_call: TRBV7-8; clone_size: many; cdr3_aa: CASSPGQGRNTEAFF; cdr3_nt: TGTGCCAGCAGCCCAGGACAGGGAAGGAACACTGAAGCTTTCTTT
d_call: .; j_call: TRBJ1-5; v_call: TRBV28; clone_size: many; cdr3_aa: CASSSGAGPNQPQHF; cdr3_nt: TGTGCCAGCAGCAGTGGGGCAGGGCCTAATCAGCCCCAGCATTTT
d_call: .; j_call: TRBJ2-5; v_call: TRBV29-1; clone_size: .; cdr3_aa: CSVGYLGETQYF; cdr3_nt: TGCAGCGTTGGCTATCTGGGTGAGACCCAGTACTTC
d_call: .; j_call: TRBJ2-6; v_call: TRBV18; clone_size: .; cdr3_aa: CASSQNPGVSSGANVLTF; cdr3_nt: TGTGCCAGCTCACAAAATCCGGGGGTTTCCTCTGGGGCCAACGTCCTGACTTTC
d_call: TRBD1; j_call: TRBJ1-2; v_call: TRBV12-3/TRBV12-4; clone_size: many; cdr3_aa: CASSSTGASGYTF; cdr3_nt: TGTGCCAGCAGCTCCACAGGGGCATCCGGCTACACCTTC
d_call: TRBD1; j_call: TRBJ1-1; v_call: TRBV7-8; clone_size: .; cdr3_aa: CASSPKDRLLNTEAFF; cdr3_nt: TGTGCCAGCAGCCCCAAGGACAGGTTGCTGAACACTGAAGCTTTCTTT
d_call: .; j_call: TRBJ2-1; v_call: TRBV7-2; clone_size: many; cdr3_aa: CASKGRKGPGQFF; cdr3_nt: TGTGCCAGCAAAGGACGGAAGGGGCCGGGGCAGTTCTTC
d_call: .; j_call: TRBJ2-7; v_call: TRBV5-1; clone_size: few; cdr3_aa: CASSSSSYEQYF; cdr3_nt: TGCGCCAGCAGCTCCAGCTCCTACGAGCAGTACTTC
d_call: .; j_call: TRBJ2-7; v_call: TRBV3-1; clone_size: many; cdr3_aa: CASSQDRGEQYF; cdr3_nt: TGTGCCAGCAGCCAAGATCGGGGCGAGCAGTACTTC
d_call: .; j_call: TRBJ1-5; v_call: TRBV3-1; clone_size: many; cdr3_aa: CASSAGRQPQHF; cdr3_nt: TGTGCCAGCAGCGCGGGCCGGCAGCCCCAGCATTTT
d_call: TRBD1; j_call: TRBJ2-7; v_call: TRBV20-1; clone_size: many; cdr3_aa: CSARGQVISYEQYF; cdr3_nt: TGCAGTGCGAGGGGACAGGTTATCTCCTACGAGCAGTACTTC
d_call: .; j_call: TRBJ2-2; v_call: TRBV15; clone_size: many; cdr3_aa: CATSSHANPEVGELFF; cdr3_nt: TGTGCCACCAGCAGTCATGCTAATCCCGAGGTCGGGGAGCTGTTTTTT
d_call: TRBD2; j_call: TRBJ2-1; v_call: TRBV12-3/TRBV12-4; clone_size: many; cdr3_aa: CASSLVTSGRGGEQFF; cdr3_nt: TGTGCCAGCAGCCTAGTGACTAGCGGGAGGGGAGGTGAGCAGTTCTTC
d_call: .; j_call: TRBJ2-2; v_call: TRBV5-1; clone_size: few; cdr3_aa: CASSRRLAANTGELFF; cdr3_nt: TGCGCCAGCAGCAGGAGGCTAGCCGCGAACACCGGGGAGCTGTTTTTT
d_call: .; j_call: TRBJ2-3; v_call: TRBV30; clone_size: many; cdr3_aa: CAWGRLSSTDTQYF; cdr3_nt: TGTGCCTGGGGGCGACTATCGAGCACAGATACGCAGTATTTT
d_call: TRBD1; j_call: TRBJ2-6; v_call: TRBV4-3; clone_size: few; cdr3_aa: CASSQSRDSIGANVLTF; cdr3_nt: TGCGCCAGCAGCCAGTCCCGGGACAGTATTGGGGCCAACGTCCTGACTTTC
d_call: .; j_call: TRBJ2-1; v_call: TRBV7-3; clone_size: .; cdr3_aa: CASSLDSKGNEQFF; cdr3_nt: TGTGCCAGCAGCTTAGACAGCAAGGGGAATGAGCAGTTCTTC
d_call: .; j_call: TRBJ1-5; v_call: TRBV5-1; clone_size: .; cdr3_aa: CASSLWGEAHQPQHF; cdr3_nt: TGCGCCAGCAGCTTGTGGGGGGAGGCCCATCAGCCCCAGCATTTT
d_call: .; j_call: TRBJ2-7; v_call: TRBV6-1; clone_size: many; cdr3_aa: CASSERQDEEYF; cdr3_nt: TGTGCCAGCAGTGAACGGCAAGATGAGGAGTACTTC
d_call: TRBD1; j_call: TRBJ2-1; v_call: TRBV12-3/TRBV12-4; clone_size: few; cdr3_aa: CASRPGQGPFEQFF; cdr3_nt: TGTGCCAGCAGGCCGGGACAGGGACCTTTTGAGCAGTTCTTC
d_call: .; j_call: TRBJ2-6; v_call: TRBV11-2; clone_size: .; cdr3_aa: CASSRLAVRNTNAGANVLTF; cdr3_nt: TGTGCCAGCAGCCGTTTGGCTGTCCGCAACACTAACGCGGGGGCCAACGTCCTGACTTTC
d_call: TRBD1; j_call: TRBJ2-1; v_call: TRBV6-5; clone_size: .; cdr3_aa: CAGSYGQGSSAEQFF; cdr3_nt: TGTGCCGGCAGTTACGGACAGGGTAGTTCCGCAGAGCAGTTCTTC
d_call: TRBD2; j_call: TRBJ2-3; v_call: TRBV5-1; clone_size: many; cdr3_aa: CASSPIAGASPDTQYF; cdr3_nt: TGCGCCAGCAGTCCCATAGCGGGAGCTTCCCCAGATACGCAGTATTTT
d_call: .; j_call: TRBJ2-1; v_call: TRBV27; clone_size: many; cdr3_aa: CASSFRAAKEQFF; cdr3_nt: TGTGCCAGCAGTTTTCGAGCGGCGAAGGAGCAGTTCTTC
d_call: .; j_call: TRBJ2-3; v_call: TRBV12-3/TRBV12-4; clone_size: many; cdr3_aa: CASSLGLGGSGTDTQYF; cdr3_nt: TGTGCCAGCAGTTTAGGACTGGGTGGGTCAGGCACAGATACGCAGTATTTT